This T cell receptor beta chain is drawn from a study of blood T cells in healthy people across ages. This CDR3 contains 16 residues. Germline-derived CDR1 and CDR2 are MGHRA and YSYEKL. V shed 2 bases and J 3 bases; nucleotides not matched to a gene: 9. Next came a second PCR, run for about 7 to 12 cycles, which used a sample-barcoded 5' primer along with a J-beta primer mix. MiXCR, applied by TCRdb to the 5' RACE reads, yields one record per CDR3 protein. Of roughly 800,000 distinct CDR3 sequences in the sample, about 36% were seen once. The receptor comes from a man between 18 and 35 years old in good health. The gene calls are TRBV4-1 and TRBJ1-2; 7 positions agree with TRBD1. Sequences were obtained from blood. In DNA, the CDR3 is TGCGCCAGCAGCCAATCTGGGACAGAAACAGACTATGGCTACACCTTC. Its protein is CASSQSGTETDYGYTF.